The sample holds many counts of the clone carrying this T cell receptor beta chain. The sample belongs to a study of T cell repertoires in cytomegalovirus infection. About the study: CMV infection plus the matching HLA type was flagged by public TCR beta signatures.

This CDR3 has 15 amino acids. V lost 2 bases and J 7 bases, leaving 18 bases between the germline ends. The germline CDR1 and CDR2 sequences are SGHVS and FQNEAQ. A single record per CDR3 protein comes from TCRdb applying MiXCR to the reads. The table records hundreds of thousands of distinct CDR3 sequences, about 24% of them present only once. The receptor was isolated from a human donor in good health (CMV status not recorded). Some clones in this sample may be carry-over from other donors' samples. The chain employs TRBV7-8 and TRBJ2-7, with a tentative D call TRBD1 (6 bases). What was sequenced was CD8+ T cells from PBMCs. The CDR3 DNA is TGTGCCAGCAGCTTACCTCTGGGGGCCCCTAGGGAGCAGTACTTC. Its protein product is CASSLPLGAPREQYF. Full variable domain (rest looked up from reference TRBV7-8 and TRBJ2-7): GAGVSQSPRYKVAKRGQDVALRCDPISGHVSLFWYQQALGQGPEFLTYFQNEAQLDKSGLPSDRFFAERPEGSVSTLKIQRTQQEDSAVYLCASSLPLGAPREQYFGPGTRLTVT.